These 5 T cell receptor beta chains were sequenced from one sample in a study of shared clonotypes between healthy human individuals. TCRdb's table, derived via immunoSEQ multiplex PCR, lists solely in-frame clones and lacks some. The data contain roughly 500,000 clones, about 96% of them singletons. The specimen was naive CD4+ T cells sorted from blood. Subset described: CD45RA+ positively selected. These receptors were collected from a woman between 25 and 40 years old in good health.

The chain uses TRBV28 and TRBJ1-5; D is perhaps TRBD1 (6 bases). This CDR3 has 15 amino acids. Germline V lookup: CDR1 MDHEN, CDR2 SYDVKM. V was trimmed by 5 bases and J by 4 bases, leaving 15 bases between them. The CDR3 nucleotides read TGTGCCAGCAGTCCGATGACAGGATCTAATCAGCCCCAGCATTTT. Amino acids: CASSPMTGSNQPQHF.

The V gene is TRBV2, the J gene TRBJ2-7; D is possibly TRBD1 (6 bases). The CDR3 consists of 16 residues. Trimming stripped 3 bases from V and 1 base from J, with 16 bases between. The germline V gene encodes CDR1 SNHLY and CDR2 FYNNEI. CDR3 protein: CASSDPGHRVSYEQYF. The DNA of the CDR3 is TGTGCCAGCAGTGACCCGGGACATAGGGTGTCCTACGAGCAGTACTTC.

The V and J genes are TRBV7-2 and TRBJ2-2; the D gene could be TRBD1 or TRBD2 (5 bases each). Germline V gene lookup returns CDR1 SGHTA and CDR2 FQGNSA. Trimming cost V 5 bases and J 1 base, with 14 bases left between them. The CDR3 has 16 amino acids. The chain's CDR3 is CASSPGTGLNTGELFF. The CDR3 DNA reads TGTGCCAGCAGCCCCGGGACGGGATTGAACACCGGGGAGCTGTTTTTT.

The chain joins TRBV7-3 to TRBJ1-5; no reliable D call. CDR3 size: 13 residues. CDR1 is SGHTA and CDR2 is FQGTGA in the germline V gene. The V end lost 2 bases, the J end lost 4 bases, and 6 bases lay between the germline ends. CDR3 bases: TGTGCCAGCAGCTTATCTGGGAATCAGCCCCAGCATTTT. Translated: CASSLSGNQPQHF.

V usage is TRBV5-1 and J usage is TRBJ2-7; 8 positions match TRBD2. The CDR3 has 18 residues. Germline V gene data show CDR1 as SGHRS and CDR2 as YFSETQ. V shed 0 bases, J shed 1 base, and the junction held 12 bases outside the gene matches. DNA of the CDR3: TGCGCCAGCAGCTTGGGTCTCGCTTCGGGAGGGCTTTCCTACGAGCAGTACTTC. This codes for CASSLGLASGGLSYEQYF.